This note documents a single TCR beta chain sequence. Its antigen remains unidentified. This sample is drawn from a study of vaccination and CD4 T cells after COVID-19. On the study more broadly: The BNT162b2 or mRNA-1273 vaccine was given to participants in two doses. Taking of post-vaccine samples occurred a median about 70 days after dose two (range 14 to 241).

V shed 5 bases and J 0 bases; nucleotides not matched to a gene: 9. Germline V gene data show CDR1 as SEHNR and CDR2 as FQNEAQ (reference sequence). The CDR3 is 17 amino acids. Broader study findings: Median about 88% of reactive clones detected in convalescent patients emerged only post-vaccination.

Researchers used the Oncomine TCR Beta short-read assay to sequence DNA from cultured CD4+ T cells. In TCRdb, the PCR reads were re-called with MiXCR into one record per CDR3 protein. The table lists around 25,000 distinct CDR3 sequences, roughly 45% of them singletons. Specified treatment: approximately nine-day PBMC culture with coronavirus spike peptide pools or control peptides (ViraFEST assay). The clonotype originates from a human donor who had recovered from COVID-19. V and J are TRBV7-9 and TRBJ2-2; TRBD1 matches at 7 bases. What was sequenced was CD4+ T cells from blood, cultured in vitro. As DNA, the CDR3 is TGTGCCAGCAGCCCGCTTGATCAGGGGGCGAACACCGGGGAGCTGTTTTTT. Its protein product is CASSPLDQGANTGELFF.